These T cell receptor beta chains were read from a single sample in a study of OX40 agonist ivuxolimab in advanced cancers. The repertoire was sequenced with immunoSEQ multiplex PCR; TCRdb's copy has only in-frame clones and lacks some. The repertoire includes more than 95,000 clones, about 90% of them detected once, and roughly 0.84% sits in the top ten. This specimen was CD4+ or CD8+ T cells sorted from blood, taken in a trial of the OX40 agonist ivuxolimab. These receptors were obtained from an adult with an advanced solid tumor such as melanoma, head and neck, liver or kidney cancer. Both conserved end residues are part of each CDR3. A D gene is named only where the DNA matches it firmly. Not all rows give a size; the values are once, few, many and, for expanded clones, a class.

NA 14 NA TRBJ1-4 TRBV2 TGTGCCAGCTCCGTGGGGACACCTAATGAAAAACTGTTTTTT CASSVGTPNEKLFF
once 13 NA TRBJ2-1 TRBV19 TGTGCCAGTAGTAAGGAAGGTTACAATGAGCAGTTCTTC CASSKEGYNEQFF
NA 13 TRBD1 TRBJ1-5 TRBV30 TGTGCCTGGAGTCCGGGACAGGGGGCCCCCCAGCATTTT CAWSPGQGAPQHF
NA 18 NA TRBJ2-7 TRBV19 TGTGCCAGTAGTCCCCAAAGCTCGGGACACCGGACGTCCTACGAGCAGTACTTC CASSPQSSGHRTSYEQYF
NA 14 NA TRBJ1-1 TRBV19 TGTGCCAGTAGTTGGCGCCAGGGGAACACTGAAGCTTTCTTT CASSWRQGNTEAFF
NA 15 TRBD1 TRBJ1-6 TRBV9 TGTGCCAGCAGCGCTACGACAGGGTTAGATTCACCCCTCCACTTT CASSATTGLDSPLHF
NA 15 NA TRBJ1-2 TRBV6-6 TGTGCCAGCAGTTACTCCGGGGGGACAAACTATGGCTACACCTTC CASSYSGGTNYGYTF
few 13 NA TRBJ1-5 TRBV30 TGTGCCTGGAGTCCAAAAGGAGCTCAGCCCCAGCATTTT CAWSPKGAQPQHF
few 14 NA TRBJ1-6 TRBV7-9 TGTGCCAGCAGCTTAGATCCAGCCGGGTCACCCCTCCACTTT CASSLDPAGSPLHF
NA 17 TRBD2 TRBJ2-7 TRBV19 TGTGCCAGTAGCCCTGGACTAGCGGGGGGGCGTAAGGACGAGCAGTACTTC CASSPGLAGGRKDEQYF
NA 13 NA TRBJ1-2 TRBV28 TGTGCCAGCAGTTTGGGAGGGCTCCGGGGCTACACCTTC CASSLGGLRGYTF
NA 14 NA TRBJ2-2 TRBV28 TGTGCCAGCAGGCCTCAGGGGCGGGCCGGGGAGCTGTTTTTT CASRPQGRAGELFF
NA 16 TRBD1 TRBJ1-6 TRBV7-7 TGTGCTAGCAGCTTAGCTTCGGGACAGGGGCATTCACCCCTCCACTTT CASSLASGQGHSPLHF
NA 14 NA TRBJ1-4 TRBV16 TGTGCCAGCAGCCCGACTGCAACTAATGAAAAACTGTTTTTT CASSPTATNEKLFF
once 14 NA TRBJ1-2 TRBV2 TGTGCCACCCGATACAGGACGGGGAACTATGGCTACACCTTC CATRYRTGNYGYTF
NA 13 NA TRBJ1-2 TRBV27 TGTGCCAGCAGCCTAAAGGGGGGCTATGGCTACACCTTC CASSLKGGYGYTF
NA 14 TRBD1 TRBJ2-5 TRBV14 TGTGCCAGCAGCCAAGAACAGGGGGTCGAGACCCAGTACTTC CASSQEQGVETQYF
NA 14 NA TRBJ2-7 TRBV11-2 TGTGCCAGCAGCTTAGGCGGTAGTTCCTACGAGCAGTACTTC CASSLGGSSYEQYF
NA 13 NA TRBJ1-1 TRBV30 TGTGCCTGGAGAGTTGCCAGGGCAACCGAAGCTTTCTTT CAWRVARATEAFF
once 16 NA TRBJ2-7 TRBV7-9 TGTGCCAGCAGCCCATCCGGGGCAGGTCGGGCCTACGAGCAGTACTTC CASSPSGAGRAYEQYF
NA 14 TRBD1 TRBJ2-7 TRBV28 TGTGCCAGCAGGTCCGGGGACAGGGACGGCGAGCAGTACTTC CASRSGDRDGEQYF
NA 16 NA TRBJ1-1 TRBV28 TGTGCCACACTTCTTCCCCAGGGACGAGGTAACACTGAAGCTTTCTTT CATLLPQGRGNTEAFF
NA 11 NA TRBJ1-2 TRBV29-1 TGCAGCGTTGGGGGCACAGGGGGCTACACCTTC CSVGGTGGYTF
NA 11 TRBD1 TRBJ2-1 TRBV5-1 TGCGCCAGCAGCAGACAGGGACCGCAGTTCTTC CASSRQGPQFF
NA 16 NA TRBJ2-7 TRBV7-2 TGTGCCAGCAGCTTAGCGCCGGGCCGTAGCTCCTACGAGCAGTACTTC CASSLAPGRSSYEQYF
NA 14 NA TRBJ1-1 TRBV6-5 TGTGCCAGCAGACGGACCAGGGAGGGCACTGAAGCTTTCTTT CASRRTREGTEAFF
NA 14 TRBD2 TRBJ2-5 TRBV10-1 TGCGCCAGTTCCGGGACTAGAGGGCAAGAGACCCAGTACTTC CASSGTRGQETQYF
NA 18 NA TRBJ1-2 TRBV28 TGTGCCAGCAGTTTTGGTACCCGCAGAAGAAGAGCTAACTATGGCTACACCTTC CASSFGTRRRRANYGYTF
NA 16 NA TRBJ1-3 TRBV7-9 TGTGCCAGCAGCTTTATCGAGGGAGCCCCTGGAAACACCATATATTTT CASSFIEGAPGNTIYF
NA 16 NA TRBJ1-1 TRBV6-4 TGTGCCAGCAGTGACACTGGACACGCCGTATCCGCTGAAGCTTTCTTT CASSDTGHAVSAEAFF
NA 16 NA TRBJ2-2 TRBV18 TGTGCCAGCTCGAAAGGGACCGCCGCCGGCACCGGGGAGCTGTTTTTT CASSKGTAAGTGELFF
NA 15 NA TRBJ1-5 TRBV6-6 TGTGCCAGCAGTCCCGGCGGGGAAGGCAATCAGCCCCAGCATTTT CASSPGGEGNQPQHF
once 17 TRBD2 TRBJ2-5 TRBV27 TGTGCCAGCAGTTCCAAGGGACTAGCGGGGGGCCGGGAGACCCAGTACTTC CASSSKGLAGGRETQYF
once 12 NA TRBJ2-5 TRBV7-2 TGTGCCAGCAGCTCCGAGAGGGAGACCCAGTACTTC CASSSERETQYF
NA 13 NA TRBJ1-1 TRBV9 TGTGCCAGCAGCGTAGGCAGGGACACTGAAGCTTTCTTT CASSVGRDTEAFF
NA 16 NA TRBJ2-2 TRBV18 TGTGCCAGCTCACCCCGACAGGGAGGTAGCACCGGGGAGCTGTTTTTT CASSPRQGGSTGELFF
NA 17 NA TRBJ2-2 TRBV19 TGTGCCAGTAGTATATCCACAGGAAGATCTTTAACCGGGGAGCTGTTTTTT CASSISTGRSLTGELFF
NA 14 NA TRBJ2-4 TRBV5-8 TGTGCCAGCAGCGCAGCGGGAGCCAAAAACATTCAGTACTTC CASSAAGAKNIQYF
NA 13 NA TRBJ2-5 TRBV7-2 TGTGCCAGCAGCTTAAAGCAGGAAGAGACCCAGTACTTC CASSLKQEETQYF
NA 13 TRBD1 TRBJ1-1 TRBV30 TGTGCCTGGAGAAGACAGGGGTTGGGTGAAGCTTTCTTT CAWRRQGLGEAFF
NA 13 NA TRBJ2-3 TRBV28 TGTGCCAGCAGTAGGTACGGGGCAGATACGCAGTATTTT CASSRYGADTQYF
once 12 NA TRBJ2-5 TRBV29-1 TGCAGCGTCCCCAGGGGACAAGAGACCCAGTACTTC CSVPRGQETQYF
NA 15 TRBD1 TRBJ2-5 TRBV19 TGTGCCAGTAGAAGGTTTCAGGGGGCAGAAGAGACCCAGTACTTC CASRRFQGAEETQYF